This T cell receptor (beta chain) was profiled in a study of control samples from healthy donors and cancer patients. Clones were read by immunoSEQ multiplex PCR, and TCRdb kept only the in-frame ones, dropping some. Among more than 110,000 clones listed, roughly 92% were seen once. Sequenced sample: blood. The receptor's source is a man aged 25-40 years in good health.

The CDR3 DNA is TGTGCCACCAGCAGAGAAGCGGGAGTAGGTTCAGATACGCAGTATTTT. Its translation: CATSREAGVGSDTQYF. The chain links TRBV15 to TRBJ2-3, with 8 bases that match TRBD2. The junction had 6 bases not matched to a gene; V was cut back by 0 bases and J by 4 bases. Germline V CDR1 and CDR2: LNHNV, YYDKDF (reference sequence). The CDR3 totals 16 residues. The full variable domain, completed using reference TRBV15 and TRBJ2-3, is DAMVIQNPRYQVTQFGKPVTLSCSQTLNHNVMYWYQQKSSQAPKLLFHYYDKDFNNEADTPDNFQSRRPNTSFCFLDIRSPGLGDTAMYLCATSREAGVGSDTQYFGPGTRLTVL.